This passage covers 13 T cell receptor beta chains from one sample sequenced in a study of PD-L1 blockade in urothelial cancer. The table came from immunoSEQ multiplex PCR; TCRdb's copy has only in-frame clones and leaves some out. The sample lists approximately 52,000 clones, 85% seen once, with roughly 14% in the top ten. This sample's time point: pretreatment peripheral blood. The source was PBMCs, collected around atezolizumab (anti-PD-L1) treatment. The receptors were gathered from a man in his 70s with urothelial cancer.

The CDR3 DNA reads as TGTGCCAGCAGTTCGGGCGGGGGACAGGGCTCCTACGAGCAGTACTTC. This codes for CASSSGGGQGSYEQYF. This chain connects TRBV6-5 to TRBJ2-7, with 9 bases lining up with TRBD1. This CDR3 has 16 residues. Germline V lookup: CDR1 MNHEY, CDR2 SVGAGI. Trimming cost V 4 bases and J 0 bases; bases outside gene matches: 7.

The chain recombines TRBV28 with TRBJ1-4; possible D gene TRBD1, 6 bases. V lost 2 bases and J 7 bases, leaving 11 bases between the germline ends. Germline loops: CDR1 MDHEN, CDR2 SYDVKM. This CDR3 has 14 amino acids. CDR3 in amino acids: CASSLAGASEKLFF. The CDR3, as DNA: TGTGCCAGCAGTTTAGCAGGGGCGAGTGAAAAACTGTTTTTT.

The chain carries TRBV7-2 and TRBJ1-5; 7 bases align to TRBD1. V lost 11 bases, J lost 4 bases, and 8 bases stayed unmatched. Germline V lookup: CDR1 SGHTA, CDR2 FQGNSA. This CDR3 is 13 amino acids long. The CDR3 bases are TGTGCCTCACAGGGACAGCCTAATCAGCCCCAGCATTTT. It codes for CASQGQPNQPQHF.

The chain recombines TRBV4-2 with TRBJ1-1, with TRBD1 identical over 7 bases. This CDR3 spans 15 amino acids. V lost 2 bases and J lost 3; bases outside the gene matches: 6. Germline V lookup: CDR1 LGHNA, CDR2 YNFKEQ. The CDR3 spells CASSQRTGGDTEAFF. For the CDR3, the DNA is TGTGCCAGCAGCCAAAGGACAGGCGGGGACACTGAAGCTTTCTTT.

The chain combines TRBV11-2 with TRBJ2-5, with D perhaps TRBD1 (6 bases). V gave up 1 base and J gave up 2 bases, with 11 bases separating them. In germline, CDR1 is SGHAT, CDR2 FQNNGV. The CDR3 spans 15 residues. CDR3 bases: TGTGCCAGCAGCTTAGGGCCCAGGGGACAAGAGACCCAGTACTTC. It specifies CASSLGPRGQETQYF.

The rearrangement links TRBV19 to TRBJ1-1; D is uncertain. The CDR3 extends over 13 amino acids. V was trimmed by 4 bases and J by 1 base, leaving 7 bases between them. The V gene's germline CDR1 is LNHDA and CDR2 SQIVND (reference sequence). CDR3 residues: CASSTVGNTEAFF. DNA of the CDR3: TGTGCCAGTAGTACCGTCGGGAACACTGAAGCTTTCTTT. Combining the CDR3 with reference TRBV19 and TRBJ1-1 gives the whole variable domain DGGITQSPKYLFRKEGQNVTLSCEQNLNHDAMYWYRQDPGQGLRLIYYSQIVNDFQKGDIAEGYSVSREKKESFPLTVTSAQKNPTAFYLCASSTVGNTEAFFGQGTRLTVV.

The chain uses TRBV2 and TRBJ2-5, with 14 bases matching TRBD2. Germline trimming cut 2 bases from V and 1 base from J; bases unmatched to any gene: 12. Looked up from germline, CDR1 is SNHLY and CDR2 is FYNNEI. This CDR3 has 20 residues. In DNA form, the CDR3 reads TGTGCCAGCAGTGAACAGACAGGCTGGACTAGCGGGAGGTTCCAAGAGACCCAGTACTTC. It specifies CASSEQTGWTSGRFQETQYF.

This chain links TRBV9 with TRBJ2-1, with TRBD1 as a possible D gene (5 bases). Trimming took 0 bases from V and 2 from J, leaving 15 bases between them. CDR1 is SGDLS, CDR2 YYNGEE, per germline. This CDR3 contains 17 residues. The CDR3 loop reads CASSVEPTVSTYNEQFF. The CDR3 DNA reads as TGTGCCAGCAGCGTAGAGCCGACAGTTTCTACCTACAATGAGCAGTTCTTC.

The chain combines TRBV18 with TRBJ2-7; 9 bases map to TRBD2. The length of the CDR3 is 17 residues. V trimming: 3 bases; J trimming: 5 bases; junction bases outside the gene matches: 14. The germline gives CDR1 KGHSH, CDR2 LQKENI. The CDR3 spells CASSPPLAGSSRHEQYF. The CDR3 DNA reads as TGTGCCAGCTCACCCCCTCTAGCGGGATCATCTCGGCACGAGCAGTACTTC.

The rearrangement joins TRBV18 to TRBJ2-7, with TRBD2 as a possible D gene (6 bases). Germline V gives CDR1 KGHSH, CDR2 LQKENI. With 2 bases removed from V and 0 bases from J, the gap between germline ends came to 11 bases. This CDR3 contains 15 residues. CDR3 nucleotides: TGTGCCAGCTCACCAGGAGGGACCTTCTCCTACGAGCAGTACTTC. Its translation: CASSPGGTFSYEQYF. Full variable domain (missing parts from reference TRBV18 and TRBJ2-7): NAGVMQNPRHLVRRRGQEARLRCSPMKGHSHVYWYRQLPEEGLKFMVYLQKENIIDESGMPKERFSAEFPKEGPSILRIQQVVRGDSAAYFCASSPGGTFSYEQYFGPGTRLTVT.

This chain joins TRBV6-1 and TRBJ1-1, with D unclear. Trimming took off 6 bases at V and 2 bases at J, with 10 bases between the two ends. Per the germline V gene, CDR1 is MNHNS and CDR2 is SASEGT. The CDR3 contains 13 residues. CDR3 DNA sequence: TGTGCCAGCAGCTTGACGGGAAACACTGAAGCTTTCTTT. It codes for CASSLTGNTEAFF.

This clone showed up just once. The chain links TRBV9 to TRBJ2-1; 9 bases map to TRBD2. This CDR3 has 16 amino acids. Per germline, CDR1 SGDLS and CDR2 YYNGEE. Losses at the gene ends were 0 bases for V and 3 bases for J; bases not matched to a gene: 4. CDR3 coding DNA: TGTGCCAGCAGCGTAGTGGGGACTAGCAACTACAATGAGCAGTTCTTC. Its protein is CASSVVGTSNYNEQFF.

The CDR3 spells CASSPEGGQGGTEAFF. The CDR3 coding sequence is TGTGCCAGCAGCCCGGAAGGGGGACAGGGGGGCACTGAAGCTTTCTTT. The chain uses TRBV5-6 and TRBJ1-1; TRBD1 matches at 11 bases. CDR1 and CDR2 from the germline V gene are SGHDT and YYEEEE. The CDR3 sequence is 16 residues long. V lost 4 bases, J lost 4 bases, and 9 bases stayed unmatched.